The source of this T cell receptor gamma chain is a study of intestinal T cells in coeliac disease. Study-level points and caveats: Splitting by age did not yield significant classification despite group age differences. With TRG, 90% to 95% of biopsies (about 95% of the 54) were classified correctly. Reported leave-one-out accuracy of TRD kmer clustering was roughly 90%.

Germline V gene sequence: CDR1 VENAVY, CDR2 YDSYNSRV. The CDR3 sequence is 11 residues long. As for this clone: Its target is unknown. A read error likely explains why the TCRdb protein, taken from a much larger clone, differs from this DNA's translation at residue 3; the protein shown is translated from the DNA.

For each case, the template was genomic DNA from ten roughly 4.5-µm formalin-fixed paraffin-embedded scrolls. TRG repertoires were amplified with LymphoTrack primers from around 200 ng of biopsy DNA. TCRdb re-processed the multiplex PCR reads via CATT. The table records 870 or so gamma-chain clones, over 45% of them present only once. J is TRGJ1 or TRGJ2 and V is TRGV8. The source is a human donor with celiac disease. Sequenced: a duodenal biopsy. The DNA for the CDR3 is TGTGCCGCCTGGGTCCCCCAGGGGAAACTCTTT. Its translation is CAAWVPQGKLF.